This section outlines one T cell receptor beta chain sequence together with its context. This sample stems from a study of blood T cell repertoires in COVID-19. Across the study: Specimens from acute and convalescent COVID-19 originated in the United States, Italy and Spain. PBMCs, B-cell-depleted T cells, or T cells were the source of the cDNA or gDNA that made up the material.

In the original processing: By means of reference gene primer amplification, nucleated cell counts were estimated. TCRdb keeps only in-frame clones here, not all; method: immunoSEQ multiplex PCR. The D gene and trimming were derived from the DNA, and the V and J assignments and clone size from that table. The sample has 85,000 to 90,000 clones; around 80% are singletons. The TCR comes from a woman older than 75 with acute or convalescent COVID-19. Material: peripheral blood.

Here the CDR3 reads CASSLASDLLGTQYF. The CDR3 nucleotides are TGTGCCAGCAGCTTAGCTAGCGATCTCTTGGGTACGCAGTATTTT. The rearrangement uses TRBV13 and TRBJ2-3; weak D call: TRBD2 (6 bases). CDR3 length: 15 residues. V was trimmed by 1 base and J by 8 bases, leaving 16 bases between them. Per the germline V gene, CDR1 is PRHDT and CDR2 is FYEKMQ (reference sequence).